In this sample, the clone carrying this TCR beta chain turned up many times. Trimming left V 5 bases short and J 3 bases short, with 7 bases between. The CDR3 runs 12 residues. Per the germline V gene, CDR1 is SGHRS and CDR2 is YFSETQ. This record comes from a study of T cells after yellow fever vaccination. One entry per CDR3 protein results from TCRdb running MiXCR on the 5' RACE reads. The sample carries around 160,000 distinct CDR3 sequences, around 7.2% recorded once. Specimen: CD4+ T cells sorted from PBMCs, collected around 5 days after the first yellow fever vaccination. The rearrangement links TRBV5-1 to TRBJ2-3, with D unresolved. The source is a man aged 18 to 35 who received the YFV17D yellow fever vaccine. CDR3 coding DNA: TGCGCCAGCAGGCTAGGAACAGATACGCAGTATTTT. This translates into CASRLGTDTQYF.